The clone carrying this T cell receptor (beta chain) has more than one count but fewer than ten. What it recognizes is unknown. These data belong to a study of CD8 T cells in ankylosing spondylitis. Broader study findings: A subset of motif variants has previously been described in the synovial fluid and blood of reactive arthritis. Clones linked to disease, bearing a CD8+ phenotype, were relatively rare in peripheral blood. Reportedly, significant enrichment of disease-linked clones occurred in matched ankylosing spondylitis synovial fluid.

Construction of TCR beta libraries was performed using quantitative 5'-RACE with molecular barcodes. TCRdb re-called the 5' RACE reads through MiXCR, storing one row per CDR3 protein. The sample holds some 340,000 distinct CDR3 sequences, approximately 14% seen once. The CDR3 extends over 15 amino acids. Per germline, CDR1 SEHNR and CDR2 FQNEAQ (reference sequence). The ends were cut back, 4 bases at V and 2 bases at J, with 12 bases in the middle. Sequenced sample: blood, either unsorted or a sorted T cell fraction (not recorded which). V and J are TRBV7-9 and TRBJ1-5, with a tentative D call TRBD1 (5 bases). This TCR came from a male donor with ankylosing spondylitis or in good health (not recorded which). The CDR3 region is CASSWQGVGNQPQHF. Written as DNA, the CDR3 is TGTGCCAGCAGCTGGCAGGGAGTGGGCAATCAGCCCCAGCATTTT.